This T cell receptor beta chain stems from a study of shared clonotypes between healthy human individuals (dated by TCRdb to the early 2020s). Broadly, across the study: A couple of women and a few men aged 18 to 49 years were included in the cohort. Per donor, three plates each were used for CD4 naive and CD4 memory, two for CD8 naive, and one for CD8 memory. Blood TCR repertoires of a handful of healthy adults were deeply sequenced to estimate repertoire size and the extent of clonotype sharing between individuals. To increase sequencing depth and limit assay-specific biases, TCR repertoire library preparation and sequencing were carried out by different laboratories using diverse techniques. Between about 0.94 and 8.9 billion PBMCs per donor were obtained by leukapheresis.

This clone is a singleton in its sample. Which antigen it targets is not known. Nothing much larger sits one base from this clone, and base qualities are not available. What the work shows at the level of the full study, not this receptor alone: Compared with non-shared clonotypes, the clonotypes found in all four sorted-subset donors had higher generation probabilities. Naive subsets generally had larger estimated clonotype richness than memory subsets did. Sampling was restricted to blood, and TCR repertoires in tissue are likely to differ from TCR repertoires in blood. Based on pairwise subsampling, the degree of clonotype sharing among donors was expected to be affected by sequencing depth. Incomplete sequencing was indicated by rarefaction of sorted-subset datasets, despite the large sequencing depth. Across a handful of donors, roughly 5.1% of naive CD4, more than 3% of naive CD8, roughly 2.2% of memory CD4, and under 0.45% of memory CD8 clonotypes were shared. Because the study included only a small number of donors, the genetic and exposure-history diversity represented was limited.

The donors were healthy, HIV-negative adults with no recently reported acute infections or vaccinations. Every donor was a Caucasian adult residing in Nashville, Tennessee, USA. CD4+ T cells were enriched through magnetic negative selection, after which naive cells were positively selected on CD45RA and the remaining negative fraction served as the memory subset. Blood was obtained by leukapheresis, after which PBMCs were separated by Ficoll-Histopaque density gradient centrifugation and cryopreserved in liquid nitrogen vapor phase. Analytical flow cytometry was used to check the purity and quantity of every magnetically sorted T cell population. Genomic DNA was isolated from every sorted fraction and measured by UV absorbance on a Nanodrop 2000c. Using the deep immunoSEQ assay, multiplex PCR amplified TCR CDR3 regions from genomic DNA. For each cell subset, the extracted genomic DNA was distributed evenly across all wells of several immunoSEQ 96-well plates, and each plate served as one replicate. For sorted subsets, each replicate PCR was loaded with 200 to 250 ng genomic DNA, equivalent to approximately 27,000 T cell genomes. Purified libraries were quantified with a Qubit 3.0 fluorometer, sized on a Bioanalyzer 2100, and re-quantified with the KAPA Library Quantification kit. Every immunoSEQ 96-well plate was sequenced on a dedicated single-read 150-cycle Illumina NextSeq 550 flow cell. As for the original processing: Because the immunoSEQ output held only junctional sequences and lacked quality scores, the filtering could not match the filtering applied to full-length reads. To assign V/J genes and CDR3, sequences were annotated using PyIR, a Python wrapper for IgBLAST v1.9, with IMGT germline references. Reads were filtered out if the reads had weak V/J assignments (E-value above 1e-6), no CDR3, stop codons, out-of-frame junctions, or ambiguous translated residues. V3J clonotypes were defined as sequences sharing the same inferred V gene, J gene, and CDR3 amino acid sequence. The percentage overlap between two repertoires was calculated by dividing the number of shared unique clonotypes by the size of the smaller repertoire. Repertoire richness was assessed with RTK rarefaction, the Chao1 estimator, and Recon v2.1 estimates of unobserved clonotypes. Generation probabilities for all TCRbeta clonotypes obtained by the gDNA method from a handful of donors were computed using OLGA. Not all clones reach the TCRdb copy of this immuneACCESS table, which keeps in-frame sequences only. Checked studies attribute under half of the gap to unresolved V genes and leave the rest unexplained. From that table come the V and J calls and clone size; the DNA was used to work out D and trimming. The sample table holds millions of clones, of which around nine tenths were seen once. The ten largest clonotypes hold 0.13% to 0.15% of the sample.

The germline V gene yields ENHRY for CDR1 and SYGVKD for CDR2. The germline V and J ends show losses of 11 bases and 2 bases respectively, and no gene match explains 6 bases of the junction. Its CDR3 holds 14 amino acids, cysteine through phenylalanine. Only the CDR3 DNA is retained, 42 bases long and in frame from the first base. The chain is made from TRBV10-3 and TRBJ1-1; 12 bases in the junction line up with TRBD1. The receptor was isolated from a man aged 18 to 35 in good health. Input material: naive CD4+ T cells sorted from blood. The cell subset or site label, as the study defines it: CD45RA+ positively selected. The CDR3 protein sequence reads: CAVGTGGHNTEAFF. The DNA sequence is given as TGTGCCGTTGGGACAGGGGGCCATAACACTGAAGCTTTCTTT.